The clone carrying this TCR beta chain was observed at least ten times. This record comes from a study of early T cells in non-severe SARS-CoV-2 infection. Study context: RNA in bulk from unsorted whole blood was sequenced, and chains were unpaired.

The CDR3 loop spans 13 amino acids. Per the germline V gene, CDR1 is SQVTM and CDR2 is ANQGSEA. V was clipped by 8 bases and J by 6 bases, with 16 bases between them. Molecules of cDNA were individually given unique molecular identifiers that were attached to them. TCRdb processed the 5' RACE reads anew with MiXCR; each CDR3 protein has one entry. The sample has some 19,000 distinct CDR3 sequences, about 4% seen once. This TCR derives from an adult who was a healthcare worker with PCR-confirmed SARS-CoV-2 infection or an uninfected control (not recorded which). This chain connects TRBV29-1 to TRBJ2-2; D is ambiguous. The specimen sequenced was whole blood. CDR3 protein: CSFYIPAAGELFF. The CDR3 nucleotides are TGCAGCTTTTATATCCCCGCGGCCGGGGAGCTGTTTTTT.